In its sample, the clone carrying this TCR beta chain was seen a few times. This record comes from a study of beta chain features in type 1 diabetes. Germline V CDR1 and CDR2: DFQATT, SNEGSKA (reference sequence). V lost 5 bases, J lost 6 bases, and 8 bases lay in between. The CDR3 spans 11 residues. Reverse transcription of all isolated RNA meant that expressed TCRB transcripts were sequenced. The average read count of naive, central memory and regulatory T cell samples was about 3.3 million. Assay used: immunoSEQ multiplex PCR; TCRdb lists only in-frame clones, some missing. Among over 700,000 clones listed, roughly a sixth were seen once. CD45RO/CCR7/CD25/CD127/CD95/CD27 sorting isolated CD4+ naive, central memory, regulatory and stem cell-like memory cells.

The chain has TRBV20-1 and TRBJ2-1; no clear D gene. The sequenced material came from naive CD4+ T cells from blood. The receptor comes from a woman under 30 in good health. DNA for the CDR3: TGCAGTGCTCCCCGCCCCAATGAGCAGTTCTTC. It is translated as CSAPRPNEQFF.